This record looks at one TCR beta chain sequence and its context. The junction had 6 bases not matched to a gene; V was cut back by 7 bases and J by 5 bases. The CDR3 has 14 amino acids. Germline CDR1 is SQVTM and CDR2 is ANQGSEA. These data belong to a study of blood T cell repertoires in COVID-19. Overall study: From the United States, Italy and Spain came samples of acute and convalescent COVID-19. In each case, the material was cDNA or gDNA derived from T cells, B-cell-depleted T cells, or PBMCs.

Per the original methods: Cell counts per sample came from amplifying reference gene primers. The assay was immunoSEQ multiplex PCR, and TCRdb's table has in-frame clones only and misses some. V and J calls and clone size are copied from that table; D and trimming were computed from the DNA. The data show 110,000 or so clones, 85% to 90% seen once. Sequenced material: peripheral blood. The source of this sequence is a woman between 50 and 59 years old with acute or convalescent COVID-19. V gene TRBV29-1 combines with J gene TRBJ2-5; TRBD2 matches 14 bases. Written as DNA, the CDR3 is TGCAGCGGCTTGACTAGCGGGAGGGGCGAGACCCAGTACTTC. As protein: CSGLTSGRGETQYF.